The sequence of this T cell receptor (beta chain) was determined in a study of preoperative IRX-2 immunotherapy in early breast cancer. The V gene's germline CDR1 is SNHLY and CDR2 FYNNEI. The CDR3 covers 14 residues. V was shortened by 4 bases and J by 3 bases, with 12 bases between the two germline ends. Here immunoSEQ multiplex PCR was the method, and the copy in TCRdb shows in-frame clones only, minus some. The table has fewer than 25,000 clones, roughly 90% seen once. Documented treatment: preoperative locoregional IRX-2 cytokine immunotherapy. Preoperative locoregional IRX-2 cytokine immunotherapy was tested in the phase Ib source study.

Sequencing used tumor tissue, obtained after IRX-2 immunotherapy. The source of this sequence is a human donor with breast cancer. The V gene is TRBV2, the J gene TRBJ1-1; no firm D call. CDR3 sequence: CASSVGVRYTEAFF. CDR3 DNA sequence: TGTGCCAGCAGTGTAGGTGTGAGGTACACTGAAGCTTTCTTT.